This T cell receptor (beta chain) was retrieved from a study of Ad26.COV2.S vaccination and SARS-CoV-2 variants. Whole-study results and caveats: Total T cell responses were possibly underestimated by TCR breadth and depth analyses. Individuals receiving vaccine had higher spike-specific TCR breadth than placebo recipients did. With respect to non-spike TCR breadth, vaccine and placebo recipients were similar.

Points on this clone: Its cognate antigen is unknown.

Libraries were prepared by immunoSEQ multiplex PCR; TCRdb keeps only in-frame clonotypes and omits some of them. The table records about 180,000 clones, around 88% of them present only once. V gave up 4 bases and J gave up 10 bases, with 13 bases separating them. Germline V gene lookup returns CDR1 GTSNPN and CDR2 SVGIG (reference sequence). This CDR3 spans 11 amino acids. The origin of this receptor is a human donor who had recovered from COVID-19. The chain has TRBV30 and TRBJ1-1, with a weak D call TRBD1 (6 bases). Sequenced here: peripheral blood, sampled after recovery from COVID-19. The CDR3 DNA reads TGTGCCTGGAAAAGGGGGTTGGGAGCTTTCTTT. This sequence encodes CAWKRGLGAFF.